A single sample is the source of the 8 T cell receptor beta chains below, sequenced in a study of OX40 agonist ivuxolimab in advanced cancers. Profiling relied on immunoSEQ multiplex PCR, and the TCRdb table lists in-frame clones only, not all of them. The sample yields about 83,000 clones, roughly 90% seen once. Specimen: CD4+ or CD8+ T cells sorted from blood, collected in a trial of the OX40 agonist ivuxolimab. These TCRs come from an adult with an advanced solid tumor such as melanoma, head and neck, liver or kidney cancer.

This chain joins TRBV30 and TRBJ2-6; TRBD1 aligns across 11 bases. V was pared by 3 bases and J by 3 bases, with 4 bases of the junction left unmatched. This CDR3 has 16 amino acids. Germline V gene data show CDR1 as GTSNPN and CDR2 as SVGIG (reference sequence). The CDR3 DNA sequence: TGTGCCTGGAGCCGGGGACAGGGGGTTGGGGCCAACGTCCTGACTTTC. As protein: CAWSRGQGVGANVLTF.

The chain combines TRBV6-1 with TRBJ2-7; TRBD1 matches at 8 bases. With V trimmed by 6 bases and J by 4 bases, 8 bases remained unmatched. The germline V gene encodes CDR1 MNHNS and CDR2 SASEGT. There are 14 residues in the CDR3. CDR3 amino acids: CASSRDRNLYEQYF. The CDR3 DNA reads TGTGCCAGCAGCCGGGACAGGAACCTTTACGAGCAGTACTTC.

The gene calls are TRBV7-2 and TRBJ2-7, with 7 bases lining up with TRBD1. CDR1 SGHTA and CDR2 FQGNSA come from the germline V gene. Germline trimming cut 4 bases from V and 3 bases from J; bases unmatched to any gene: 3. The length of the CDR3 is 13 residues. The CDR3 loop is CASSSGQIYEQYF. The CDR3 nucleotides are TGTGCCAGCAGCTCGGGACAGATCTACGAGCAGTACTTC.

This clone turned up a few times. The V call is TRBV20-1, the J call TRBJ1-1, with TRBD1 as a possible D gene (6 bases). Trimming took 6 bases from V and 4 from J, leaving 9 bases between them. The V gene's germline CDR1 is DFQATT and CDR2 SNEGSKA (reference sequence). The length of the CDR3 is 11 residues. The CDR3 DNA sequence: TGCAGTGCCTTCAGGGGCACTGAAGCTTTCTTT. It encodes CSAFRGTEAFF.

The V and J genes are TRBV6-5 and TRBJ1-1; maybe TRBD1 (5 bases). CDR3 size: 14 residues. Trimming stripped 5 bases from V and 4 bases from J, with 14 bases between. The V gene's germline CDR1 is MNHEY and CDR2 SVGAGI. The CDR3 is CASSPAGGGTEAFF. The CDR3 DNA sequence: TGTGCCAGCAGTCCCGCCGGGGGAGGCACTGAAGCTTTCTTT.

Only one count was recorded for this clone. This chain joins TRBV7-2 and TRBJ1-1; 9 bases are shared with TRBD1. CDR1 SGHTA and CDR2 FQGNSA come from the germline V gene. J was trimmed by 5 bases and V by 6 bases; bases with no gene match: 19. CDR3 length equals 18 residues. The CDR3 region is CASSPSLEAGQGYTEAFF. In DNA form, the CDR3 reads TGTGCCAGCAGTCCCTCCCTAGAGGCGGGACAGGGATATACTGAAGCTTTCTTT.

The chain uses TRBV28 and TRBJ2-3, with 16 bases matching TRBD2. This CDR3 is 19 amino acids long. In germline, CDR1 is MDHEN, CDR2 SYDVKM. The trim removed 6 bases at V and 2 bases at J, leaving 11 bases unmatched. The CDR3 protein is CASSRPGLAGGYFTDTQYF. The CDR3 nucleotides are TGTGCCAGCAGCCGACCGGGACTAGCGGGAGGGTACTTCACAGATACGCAGTATTTT.

V usage is TRBV6-4 and J usage is TRBJ2-1, with D possibly being TRBD2 (7 bases). From germline, CDR1 is MRHNA and CDR2 SNTAGT. V lost 0 bases and J lost 0, with 18 bases in between. CDR3 length: 19 residues. In DNA form, the CDR3 reads TGTGCCAGCAGTGACTCGCCGTTTAGGGCGGGGGCCTCCTACAATGAGCAGTTCTTC. It codes for CASSDSPFRAGASYNEQFF.